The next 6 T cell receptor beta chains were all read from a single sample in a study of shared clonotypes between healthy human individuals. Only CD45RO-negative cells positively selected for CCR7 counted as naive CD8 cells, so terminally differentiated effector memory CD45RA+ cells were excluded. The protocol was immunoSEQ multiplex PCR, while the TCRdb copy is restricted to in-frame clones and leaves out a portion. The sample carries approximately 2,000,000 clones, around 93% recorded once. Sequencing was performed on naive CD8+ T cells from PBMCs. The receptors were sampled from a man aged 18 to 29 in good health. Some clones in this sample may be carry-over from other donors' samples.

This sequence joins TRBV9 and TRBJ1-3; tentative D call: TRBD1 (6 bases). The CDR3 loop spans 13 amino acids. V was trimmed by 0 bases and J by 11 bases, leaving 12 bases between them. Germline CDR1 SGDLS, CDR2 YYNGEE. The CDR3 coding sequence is TGTGCCAGCAGCGTAGCTTCAGGGGCGGCCATATATTTT. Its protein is CASSVASGAAIYF.

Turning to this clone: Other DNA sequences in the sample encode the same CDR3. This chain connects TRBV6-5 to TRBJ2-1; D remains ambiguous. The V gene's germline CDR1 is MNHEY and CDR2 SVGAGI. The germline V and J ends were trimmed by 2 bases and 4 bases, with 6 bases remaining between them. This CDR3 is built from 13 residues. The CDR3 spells CASSYLGYNEQFF. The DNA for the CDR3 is TGTGCCAGCAGTTACCTGGGATACAATGAGCAGTTCTTC.

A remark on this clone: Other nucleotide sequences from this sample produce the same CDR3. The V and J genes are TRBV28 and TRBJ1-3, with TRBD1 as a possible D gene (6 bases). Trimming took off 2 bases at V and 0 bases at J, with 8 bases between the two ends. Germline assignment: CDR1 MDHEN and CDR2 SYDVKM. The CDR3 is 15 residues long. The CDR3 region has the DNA TGTGCCAGCAGTTTAGGACAGCCCTCTGGAAACACCATATATTTT. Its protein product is CASSLGQPSGNTIYF.

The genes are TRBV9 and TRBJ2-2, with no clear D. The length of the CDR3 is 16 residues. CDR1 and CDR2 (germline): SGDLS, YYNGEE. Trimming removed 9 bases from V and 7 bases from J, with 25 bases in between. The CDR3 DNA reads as TGTGCCAACTGGTTGGCTCCGACCACAGTGCGCGGGGAGCTGTTTTTT. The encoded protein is CANWLAPTTVRGELFF.

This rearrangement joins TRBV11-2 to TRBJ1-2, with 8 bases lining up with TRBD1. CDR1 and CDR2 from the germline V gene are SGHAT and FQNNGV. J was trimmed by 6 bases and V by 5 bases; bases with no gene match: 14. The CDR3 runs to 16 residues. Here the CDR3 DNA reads TGTGCCAGCAGCGTTCCCACCAGAGACAGGGGCCATGGCTACACCTTC. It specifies CASSVPTRDRGHGYTF.

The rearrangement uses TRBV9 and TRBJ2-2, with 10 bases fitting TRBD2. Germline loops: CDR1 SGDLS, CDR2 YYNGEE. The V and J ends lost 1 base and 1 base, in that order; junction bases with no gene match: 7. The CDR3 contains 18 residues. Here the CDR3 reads CASSVKLAGPVNTGELFF. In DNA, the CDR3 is TGTGCCAGCAGCGTAAAACTAGCGGGGCCTGTGAACACCGGGGAGCTGTTTTTT.